These 17 T cell receptor beta chains were all obtained from the same sample, sequenced in a study of blood T cell repertoires in COVID-19. Only in-frame clones appear in the TCRdb table, and some are missing; sequencing was by immunoSEQ multiplex PCR. The table has 100,000 to 150,000 clones, roughly 80% seen once. The sample taken for sequencing was peripheral blood. All receptors come from a man older than 75 with COVID-19, enrolled during active disease.

This chain links TRBV7-2 with TRBJ2-2; no definite D call. The CDR3 runs to 15 residues. The germline CDR1 and CDR2 sequences are SGHTA and FQGNSA. V lost 0 bases, J lost 2 bases, and 7 bases lay in between. CDR3 amino acids: CASSLATTNTGELFF. Here the CDR3 DNA reads TGTGCCAGCAGCTTAGCGACGACAAACACCGGGGAGCTGTTTTTT.

This rearrangement joins TRBV27 to TRBJ2-1; TRBD2 aligns across 14 bases. The V gene end was trimmed by 2 bases and the J gene end by 9 bases; junction bases not matched to a gene: 6. Germline CDR1 MNHEY, CDR2 SMNVEV (reference sequence). This CDR3 is 16 amino acids long. The CDR3, as DNA: TGTGCCAGCAGTTTAGGACTAGCGGGAGGTGCGGGTGAGCAGTTCTTC. Amino acid sequence: CASSLGLAGGAGEQFF.

The chain couples TRBV28 to TRBJ1-6; D remains unclear. The CDR3 sequence is 12 residues long. Germline lookup yields CDR1 MDHEN and CDR2 SYDVKM. V gave up 2 bases and J gave up 14 bases, with 10 bases separating them. The chain's CDR3 is CASSLTPRSLHF. The DNA for the CDR3 is TGTGCCAGCAGTTTAACCCCCCGGTCCCTCCACTTT.

This chain connects TRBV5-1 to TRBJ1-6; 8 positions agree with TRBD1. V lost 3 bases and J lost 9; bases outside the gene matches: 5. This CDR3 contains 14 residues. Germline V gene lookup returns CDR1 SGHRS and CDR2 YFSETQ. The CDR3 coding sequence is TGCGCCAGCAGCTCTGACAGGGGAGCTTCACCCCTCCACTTT. Its translation: CASSSDRGASPLHF.

The J gene is TRBJ2-7, the V gene TRBV19, with D possibly being TRBD2 (5 bases). This CDR3 is built from 15 residues. Germline V gives CDR1 LNHDA, CDR2 SQIVND (reference sequence). Deletions cut 4 bases from V and 6 bases from J, with 19 bases between. The CDR3 region is CASSSSAASRGEQYF. CDR3 nucleotide sequence: TGTGCCAGTAGTAGCTCGGCGGCTAGCCGAGGCGAGCAGTACTTC.

The chain has TRBV28 and TRBJ2-1; possible D gene TRBD1, 6 bases. Germline CDR1 reads MDHEN; CDR2 reads SYDVKM. Trimming removed 6 bases from V and 1 base from J, with 16 bases in between. The CDR3 is 16 residues long. The CDR3 DNA reads as TGTGCCAGCAGCCCCTCCGACAGGCCTTCCTACAATGAGCAGTTCTTC. Translated, it gives CASSPSDRPSYNEQFF.

V gene TRBV5-4 combines with J gene TRBJ1-2, with 7 bases fitting TRBD1. Germline lookup yields CDR1 SGHNT and CDR2 YYREEE (reference sequence). V was clipped by 0 bases and J by 8 bases; unmatched bases: 13. The CDR3 length is 16 residues. The CDR3 DNA reads TGTGCCAGCAGCTTGGCGCGTTCCGGGACAGTTGCCGGCTACACCTTC. This sequence encodes CASSLARSGTVAGYTF.

The chain couples TRBV7-3 to TRBJ2-3; D is possibly TRBD2 (6 bases). With 4 bases removed from V and 2 bases from J, the gap between germline ends came to 16 bases. The CDR3 has 16 residues. Germline lookup yields CDR1 SGHTA and CDR2 FQGTGA. CDR3 nucleotides: TGTGCCAGCAGCTCCGGGACTTCCATGATCACAGATACGCAGTATTTT. Its translation is CASSSGTSMITDTQYF.

The gene calls are TRBV7-9 and TRBJ2-1, with 8 bases matching TRBD2. V lost 5 bases and J lost 6; bases outside the gene matches: 9. Germline lookup yields CDR1 SEHNR and CDR2 FQNEAQ (reference sequence). The CDR3 spans 15 residues. DNA for the CDR3: TGTGCCAGCAGCCCCAGCGGGAGTTCGGTCAATGAGCAGTTCTTC. This gives the protein CASSPSGSSVNEQFF. The whole variable domain, filled in from reference TRBV7-9 and TRBJ2-1, reads DTGVSQNPRHKITKRGQNVTFRCDPISEHNRLYWYRQTLGQGPEFLTYFQNEAQLEKSRLLSDRFSAERPKGSFSTLEIQRTEQGDSAMYLCASSPSGSSVNEQFFGPGTRLTVL.

The rearrangement joins TRBV7-2 to TRBJ2-5; no clear D. CDR1 and CDR2 from the germline V gene are SGHTA and FQGNSA. The CDR3 has 14 amino acids. V was shortened by 5 bases and J by 2 bases, with 12 bases between the two germline ends. CDR3 in amino acids: CASSPSGGQETQYF. CDR3 coding DNA: TGTGCCAGCAGCCCGTCTGGCGGTCAAGAGACCCAGTACTTC. Complete variable domain (other parts from reference TRBV7-2 and TRBJ2-5): GAGVSQSPSNKVTEKGKDVELRCDPISGHTALYWYRQSLGQGLEFLIYFQGNSAPDKSGLPSDRFSAERTGGSVSTLTIQRTQQEDSAVYLCASSPSGGQETQYFGPGTRLLVL.

The chain links TRBV18 to TRBJ1-3, with D unresolved. The CDR3 spans 15 residues. V lost 0 bases and J 5 bases, leaving 11 bases between the germline ends. The V gene's germline CDR1 is KGHSH and CDR2 LQKENI. The CDR3 spells CASSPPAGKRNTIYF. CDR3 nucleotide sequence: TGTGCCAGCTCACCACCGGCGGGGAAAAGAAACACCATATATTTT.

This sequence joins TRBV7-6 and TRBJ2-1; TRBD2 matches 12 bases. The J segment lost 8 bases and the V segment lost 4 bases, leaving 9 bases of the junction unmatched. The germline V gene encodes CDR1 SGHVS and CDR2 FNYEAQ. This CDR3 has 16 residues. CDR3 nucleotide sequence: TGTGCCAGCAGCTCTAGCGGGGGGGTGCGGGCGGATGAGCAGTTCTTC. Protein product: CASSSSGGVRADEQFF. Together with reference TRBV7-6 and TRBJ2-1, the CDR3 gives the full variable domain: GAGVSQSPRYKVTKRGQDVALRCDPISGHVSLYWYRQALGQGPEFLTYFNYEAQQDKSGLPNDRFSAERPEGSISTLTIQRTEQRDSAMYRCASSSSGGVRADEQFFGPGTRLTVL.

This clone was picked up one time. The chain couples TRBV10-3 to TRBJ1-5, with D unclear. Germline loops: CDR1 ENHRY, CDR2 SYGVKD. The CDR3 consists of 13 residues. The ends were cut back, 10 bases at V and 11 bases at J, with 21 bases in the middle. The CDR3 here is CATGSSREGTQHF. Here the CDR3 DNA reads TGTGCCACGGGTTCCAGCCGGGAAGGTACCCAGCATTTT.

The chain employs TRBV11-2 and TRBJ1-6, with D unresolved. With 1 base removed from V and 10 bases from J, the gap between germline ends came to 5 bases. This CDR3 comprises 12 residues. CDR1 is SGHAT and CDR2 is FQNNGV in the germline V gene. The CDR3 here is CASSLGRSPLHF. The CDR3 DNA follows: TGTGCCAGCAGCTTAGGGAGGTCACCCCTCCACTTT.

The chain couples TRBV19 to TRBJ2-1, with D possibly being TRBD1 (6 bases). Germline values: CDR1 LNHDA, CDR2 SQIVND (reference sequence). This CDR3 spans 13 amino acids. V was trimmed by 8 bases and J by 5 bases, leaving 13 bases between them. The CDR3 loop is CASSRDMNNEQFF. CDR3 bases: TGTGCCAGTTCCCGGGACATGAACAATGAGCAGTTCTTC.

The rearrangement links TRBV3-1 (or the pseudogene TRBV3-2) to TRBJ2-2, with 7 positions matching TRBD2. CDR1 is LGHDT and CDR2 is YNNKEL in the germline V gene (reference sequence). This CDR3 is built from 14 residues. Losses at the gene ends were 8 bases for V and 7 bases for J; bases not matched to a gene: 10. CDR3: CASGSREYFGELFF. The DNA for the CDR3 is TGTGCCAGCGGTTCGCGGGAGTACTTCGGGGAGCTGTTTTTT.

In this sample, this clone turned up once. The gene calls are TRBV11-2 and TRBJ1-4, with 8 positions matching TRBD1. V lost 5 bases and J lost 5; bases outside the gene matches: 10. Germline lookup yields CDR1 SGHAT and CDR2 FQNNGV. The CDR3 has 16 amino acids. This CDR3 reads CASSPTDRVGNEKLFF. For the CDR3, the DNA is TGTGCCAGCAGCCCTACGGACAGGGTAGGGAATGAAAAACTGTTTTTT.